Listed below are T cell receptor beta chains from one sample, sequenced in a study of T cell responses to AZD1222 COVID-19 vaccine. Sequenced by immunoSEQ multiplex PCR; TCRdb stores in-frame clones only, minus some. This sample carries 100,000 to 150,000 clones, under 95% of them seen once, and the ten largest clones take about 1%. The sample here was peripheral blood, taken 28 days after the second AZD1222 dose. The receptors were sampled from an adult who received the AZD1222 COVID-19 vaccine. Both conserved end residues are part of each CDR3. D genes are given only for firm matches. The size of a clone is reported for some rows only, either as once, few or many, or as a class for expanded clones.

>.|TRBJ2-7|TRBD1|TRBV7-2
CASSLDAGTAIYEQYF
TGTGCCAGCAGCTTAGACGCCGGGACAGCTATCTACGAGCAGTACTTC
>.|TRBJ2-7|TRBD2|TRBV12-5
CASGYGLGPEQYF
TGTGCTAGTGGATACGGACTAGGGCCCGAGCAGTACTTC
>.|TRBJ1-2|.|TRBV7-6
CASSLWEGEGYTF
TGTGCCAGCAGCTTATGGGAGGGCGAGGGCTACACCTTC
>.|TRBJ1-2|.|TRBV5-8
CASSLWGAGGYGYTF
TGTGCCAGCAGCTTGTGGGGGGCCGGTGGCTATGGCTACACCTTC
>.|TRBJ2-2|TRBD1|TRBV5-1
CASSWFDRAVTTGELFF
TGCGCCAGCAGCTGGTTTGACAGGGCCGTAACCACCGGGGAGCTGTTTTTT
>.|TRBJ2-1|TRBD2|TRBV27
CASSLSSGILYNEQFF
TGTGCCAGCAGTTTATCTAGCGGGATTCTCTACAATGAGCAGTTCTTC
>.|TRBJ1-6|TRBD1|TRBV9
CASSVGDRGQDSPLHF
TGTGCCAGCAGCGTAGGAGACAGGGGGCAAGATTCACCCCTCCACTTT
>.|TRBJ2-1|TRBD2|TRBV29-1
CSVWGAGGVDEQFF
TGCAGCGTCTGGGGAGCGGGAGGAGTTGATGAGCAGTTCTTC
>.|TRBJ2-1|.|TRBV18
CASSRSYFYNEQFF
TGTGCCAGCTCACGGTCCTATTTCTACAATGAGCAGTTCTTC
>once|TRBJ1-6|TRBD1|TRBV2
CASRAPGQGNSPLHF
TGTGCCAGCAGGGCCCCGGGACAGGGGAATTCACCCCTCCACTTT
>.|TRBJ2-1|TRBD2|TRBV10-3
CAISALAGGTYNEQFF
TGTGCCATCAGCGCCTTAGCGGGAGGAACCTACAATGAGCAGTTCTTC
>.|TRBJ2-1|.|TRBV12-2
CASRLTGELAGEVMGSYNEQFF
TGTGCAAGTCGCTTAACAGGAGAACTAGCGGGAGAGGTCATGGGCTCCTACAATGAGCAGTTCTTC
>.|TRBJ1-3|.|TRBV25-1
CASSDRQGGRSRNTIYF
TGTGCCAGCAGTGATAGGCAGGGTGGGCGCTCCAGAAACACCATATATTTT
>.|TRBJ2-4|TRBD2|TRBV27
CASSSLTSGIAKNIQYF
TGTGCCAGCAGTTCACTCACTAGCGGGATAGCCAAAAACATTCAGTACTTC
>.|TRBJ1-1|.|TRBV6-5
CASGPRLGRTEAFF
TGTGCCAGCGGGCCTAGACTGGGTAGGACTGAAGCTTTCTTT
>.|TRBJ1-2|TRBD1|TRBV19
CASSGDRVNYTF
TGTGCCAGTAGTGGGGACAGGGTGAACTACACCTTC
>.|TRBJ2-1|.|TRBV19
CASSIADAPREQFF
TGTGCCAGTAGTATAGCAGATGCCCCTAGGGAGCAGTTCTTC
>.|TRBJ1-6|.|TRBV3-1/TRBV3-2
CASSPGGGANSPLHF
TGTGCCAGCAGCCCCGGAGGGGGGGCTAATTCACCCCTCCACTTT